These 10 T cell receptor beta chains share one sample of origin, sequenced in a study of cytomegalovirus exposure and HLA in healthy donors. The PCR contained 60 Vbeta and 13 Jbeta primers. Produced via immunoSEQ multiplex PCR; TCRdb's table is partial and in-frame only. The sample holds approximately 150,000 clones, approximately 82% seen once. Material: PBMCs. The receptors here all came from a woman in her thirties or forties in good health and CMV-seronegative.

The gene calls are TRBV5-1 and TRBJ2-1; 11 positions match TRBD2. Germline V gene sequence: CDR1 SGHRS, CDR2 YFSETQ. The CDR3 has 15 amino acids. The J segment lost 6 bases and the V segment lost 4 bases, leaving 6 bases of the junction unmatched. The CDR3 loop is CASSVLAGGVNEQFF. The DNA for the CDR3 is TGCGCCAGCAGCGTCCTAGCGGGAGGTGTCAATGAGCAGTTCTTC.

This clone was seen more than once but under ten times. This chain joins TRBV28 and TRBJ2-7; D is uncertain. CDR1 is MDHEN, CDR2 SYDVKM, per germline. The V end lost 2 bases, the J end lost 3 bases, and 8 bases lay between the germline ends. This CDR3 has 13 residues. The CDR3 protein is CASSLAGLYEQYF. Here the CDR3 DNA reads TGTGCCAGCAGTTTAGCAGGTCTCTACGAGCAGTACTTC.

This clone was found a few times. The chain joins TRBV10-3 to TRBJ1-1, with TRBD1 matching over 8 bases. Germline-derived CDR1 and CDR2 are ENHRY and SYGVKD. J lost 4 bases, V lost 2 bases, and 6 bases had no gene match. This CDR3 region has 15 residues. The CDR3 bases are TGTGCCATCAGTGAGCCGGACAGGGAGAGCACTGAAGCTTTCTTT. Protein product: CAISEPDRESTEAFF.

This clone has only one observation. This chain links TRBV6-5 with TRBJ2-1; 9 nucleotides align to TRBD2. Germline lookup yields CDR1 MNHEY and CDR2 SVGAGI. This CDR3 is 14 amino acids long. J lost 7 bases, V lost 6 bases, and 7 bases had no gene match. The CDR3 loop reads CASRPSGEGNEQFF. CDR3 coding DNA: TGTGCCAGCAGACCTAGCGGGGAAGGAAATGAGCAGTTCTTC.

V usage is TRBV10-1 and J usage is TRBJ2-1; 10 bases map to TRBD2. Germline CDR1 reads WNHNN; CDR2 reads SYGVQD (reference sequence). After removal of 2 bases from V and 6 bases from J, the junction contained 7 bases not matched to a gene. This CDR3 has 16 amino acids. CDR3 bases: TGCGCCAGCAGTGAGCTGGGGGCTAGCGGGAGCAATGAGCAGTTCTTC. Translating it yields CASSELGASGSNEQFF.

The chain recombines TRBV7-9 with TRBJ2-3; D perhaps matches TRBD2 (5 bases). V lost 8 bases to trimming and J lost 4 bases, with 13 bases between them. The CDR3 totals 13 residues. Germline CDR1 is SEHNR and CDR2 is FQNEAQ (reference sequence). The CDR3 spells CASLVRAADTQYF. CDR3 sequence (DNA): TGTGCCAGCCTGGTGAGGGCAGCAGATACGCAGTATTTT.

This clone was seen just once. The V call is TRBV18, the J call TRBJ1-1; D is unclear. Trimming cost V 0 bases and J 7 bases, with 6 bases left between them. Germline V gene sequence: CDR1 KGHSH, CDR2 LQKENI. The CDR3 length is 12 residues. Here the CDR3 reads CASSPPVGEAFF. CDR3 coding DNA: TGTGCCAGCTCACCACCGGTCGGTGAAGCTTTCTTT.

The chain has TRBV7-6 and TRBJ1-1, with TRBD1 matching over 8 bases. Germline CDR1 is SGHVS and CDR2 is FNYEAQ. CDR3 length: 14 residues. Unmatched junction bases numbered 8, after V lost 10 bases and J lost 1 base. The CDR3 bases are TGTGCCACCACTGCAGGGGGCCCGAACACTGAAGCTTTCTTT. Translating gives CATTAGGPNTEAFF.

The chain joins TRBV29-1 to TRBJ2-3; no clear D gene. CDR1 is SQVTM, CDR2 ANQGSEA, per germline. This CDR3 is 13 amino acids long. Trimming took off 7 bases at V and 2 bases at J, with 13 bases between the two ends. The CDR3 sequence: CSGGLVNTDTQYF. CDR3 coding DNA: TGCAGCGGAGGATTAGTCAACACAGATACGCAGTATTTT.

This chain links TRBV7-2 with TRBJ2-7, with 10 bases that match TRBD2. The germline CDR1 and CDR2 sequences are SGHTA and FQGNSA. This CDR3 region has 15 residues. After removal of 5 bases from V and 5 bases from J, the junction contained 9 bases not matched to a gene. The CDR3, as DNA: TGTGCCAGCAGCCCGGCGAGGCTAGCGGGAGACGAGCAGTACTTC. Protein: CASSPARLAGDEQYF.